This T cell receptor beta chain was observed in a study of blood T cell repertoires in COVID-19. Study-level information: Samples of COVID-19 (acute and convalescent) were obtained from the United States, Italy and Spain. In each case, the material was cDNA or gDNA derived from T cells, B-cell-depleted T cells, or PBMCs.

Original analysis: Cell counts per sample came from amplifying reference gene primers. Some clones are missing from TCRdb's copy, which holds only in-frame ones; the method was immunoSEQ multiplex PCR. D and trimming come from the DNA, and the V and J calls and clone size come from that table. The sample lists under 300,000 clones, approximately 87% seen once, with 5.5% to 8% in the top ten. Sequenced input: peripheral blood. The receptor was derived from a man aged 55 to 70 with acute or convalescent COVID-19.

CDR3 region: CAYQTGMGNTIYF. The DNA of the CDR3 is TGTGCTTACCAGACAGGGATGGGAAACACCATATATTTT. The J gene is TRBJ1-3, the V gene TRBV30; 7 nucleotides match TRBD1. The CDR3 contains 13 residues. CDR1 is GTSNPN and CDR2 is SVGIG in the germline V gene (reference sequence).